This T cell receptor (beta chain) was obtained from a study of blood T cell repertoires in COVID-19. Across the study: Acute and convalescent COVID-19 samples came from the United States, Italy and Spain. From T cells, B-cell-depleted T cells, or PBMCs came the material, which was cDNA or gDNA.

Participants were aged about 18 to 95 years, lived in about 26 US areas, and enrolled virtually. Donors were grouped by their self-reported clinical history. Repertoires were generated with immunoSEQ multiplex PCR, while TCRdb's copy carries only in-frame clones and drops some. The sample contains about 190,000 clones, around four fifths of which appear only once. CDR1 and CDR2 (germline): LNHNV, YYDKDF (reference sequence). V shed 1 base and J shed 2 bases, with 6 bases lying between them. The CDR3 has 13 amino acids. The chain employs TRBV15 and TRBJ2-7; D gene unclear. This TCR was recovered from a woman aged 50 to 60 who had recovered from COVID-19. The sample was PBMCs or T cells enriched from blood (not recorded which). CDR3 nucleotides: TGTGCCACCAGCAGAGGCAGGACCTACGAGCAGTACTTC. It yields the protein CATSRGRTYEQYF.